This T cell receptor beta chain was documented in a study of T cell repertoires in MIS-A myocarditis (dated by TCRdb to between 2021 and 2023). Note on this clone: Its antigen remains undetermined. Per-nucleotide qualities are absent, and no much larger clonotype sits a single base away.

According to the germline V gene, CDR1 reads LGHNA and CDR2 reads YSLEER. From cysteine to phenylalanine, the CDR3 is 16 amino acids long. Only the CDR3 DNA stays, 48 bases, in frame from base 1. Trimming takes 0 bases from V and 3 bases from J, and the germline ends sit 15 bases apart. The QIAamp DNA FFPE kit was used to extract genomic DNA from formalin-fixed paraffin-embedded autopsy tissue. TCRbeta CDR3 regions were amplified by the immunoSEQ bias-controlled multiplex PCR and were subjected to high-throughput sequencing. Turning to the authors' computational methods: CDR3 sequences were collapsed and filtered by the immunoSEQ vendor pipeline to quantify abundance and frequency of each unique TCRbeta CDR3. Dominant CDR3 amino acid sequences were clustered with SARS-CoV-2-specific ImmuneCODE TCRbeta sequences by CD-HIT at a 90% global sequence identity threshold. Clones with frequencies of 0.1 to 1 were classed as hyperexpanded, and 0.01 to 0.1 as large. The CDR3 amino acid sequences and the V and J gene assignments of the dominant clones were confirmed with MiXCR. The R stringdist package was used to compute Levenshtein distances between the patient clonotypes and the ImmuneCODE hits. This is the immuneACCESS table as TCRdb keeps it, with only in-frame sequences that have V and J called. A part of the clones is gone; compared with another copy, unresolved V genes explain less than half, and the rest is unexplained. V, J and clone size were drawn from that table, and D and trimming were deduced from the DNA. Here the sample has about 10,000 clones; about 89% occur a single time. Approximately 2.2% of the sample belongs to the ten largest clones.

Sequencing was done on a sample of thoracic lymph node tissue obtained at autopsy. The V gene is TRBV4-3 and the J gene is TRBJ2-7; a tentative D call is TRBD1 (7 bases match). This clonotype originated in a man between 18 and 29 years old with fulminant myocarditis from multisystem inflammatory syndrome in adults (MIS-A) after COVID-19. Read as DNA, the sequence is TGCGCCAGCAGCCAAGATCGGGGGACAGCCTTCTACGAGCAGTACTTC. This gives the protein CASSQDRGTAFYEQYF.